Shown below are 17 T cell receptor beta chains from a single sample sequenced in a study of blood T cell repertoires in COVID-19. Only in-frame clones appear in the TCRdb table, and some are missing; sequencing was by immunoSEQ multiplex PCR. Here the sample spans about 150,000 clones, 75% to 90% being singletons. The specimen sequenced was peripheral blood. Receptors originate from a man between 60 and 75 years old with acute or convalescent COVID-19.

The V gene is TRBV5-1, the J gene TRBJ1-5; D unresolved. Trimming took off 4 bases at V and 9 bases at J, with 20 bases between the two ends. Germline V gives CDR1 SGHRS, CDR2 YFSETQ. The CDR3 is 15 amino acids. CDR3 in amino acids: CASSKDVSREGPQHF. DNA for the CDR3: TGCGCCAGCAGCAAAGACGTGAGTCGGGAGGGGCCCCAGCATTTT.

The genes are TRBV12-3 or TRBV12-4 and TRBJ2-7; 12 nucleotides agree with TRBD2. Germline trimming cut 7 bases from V and 5 bases from J; bases unmatched to any gene: 3. The CDR3 runs to 13 residues. CDR3 sequence: CASTRLAGDEQYF. The CDR3 coding sequence is TGTGCCAGCACCAGACTAGCGGGAGACGAGCAGTACTTC.

The V and J genes are TRBV28 and TRBJ1-4; 9 bases match TRBD1. Losses at the gene ends were 3 bases for V and 8 bases for J; bases not matched to a gene: 4. The CDR3 sequence is 14 residues long. From germline, CDR1 is MDHEN and CDR2 SYDVKM. The CDR3 loop is CASSFGTGREKLFF. The DNA for the CDR3 is TGTGCCAGCAGTTTTGGGACAGGGAGGGAAAAACTGTTTTTT.

The gene calls are TRBV29-1 and TRBJ1-1; D not resolved. Trimming took off 6 bases at V and 4 bases at J, with 15 bases between the two ends. Germline CDR1 SQVTM, CDR2 ANQGSEA. The CDR3 has 13 residues. The CDR3 sequence: CSVSRRLGTEAFF. CDR3 DNA: TGCAGCGTCTCGAGGCGGCTGGGCACTGAAGCTTTCTTT.

In DNA, the CDR3 is TGTGCCAGCAGCCAAGTATTGTTAGCGGCATACAATGAGCAGTTCTTC. Translating gives CASSQVLLAAYNEQFF. This sequence joins TRBV3-1 (or the pseudogene TRBV3-2) and TRBJ2-1; the D gene is possibly TRBD2 (6 bases). V was clipped by 1 base and J by 4 bases, with 14 bases between them. Germline V lookup: CDR1 LGHDT, CDR2 YNNKEL (reference sequence). The CDR3 runs 16 residues.

The CDR3 is CAIGPASDNSPLHF. CDR3 nucleotide sequence: TGTGCCATCGGGCCCGCCTCAGATAATTCACCCCTCCACTTT. This chain uses TRBV10-3 with TRBJ1-6, with unresolved D. The V and J ends lost 8 bases and 5 bases respectively, with 13 bases between them. Germline V gives CDR1 ENHRY, CDR2 SYGVKD. The CDR3 totals 14 residues.

The rearrangement joins TRBV5-5 to TRBJ2-1; 7 bases align to TRBD2. The V gene end was trimmed by 2 bases and the J gene end by 12 bases; junction bases not matched to a gene: 17. The CDR3 extends over 16 amino acids. Germline lookup yields CDR1 SGHKS and CDR2 YYEKEE (reference sequence). The CDR3 coding sequence is TGTGCCAGCAGCTTCGGGCCAGCGGGATCCTCCTGGGGGCAGTTCTTC. Translated, it gives CASSFGPAGSSWGQFF.

The CDR3 DNA reads as TGTGCCAGCAGTATACAGGGTTATAGCAATCAGCCCCAGCATTTT. Protein: CASSIQGYSNQPQHF. V gene TRBV6-5 combines with J gene TRBJ1-5, with D perhaps TRBD1 (6 bases). The CDR3 contains 15 residues. The germline V and J ends were trimmed by 5 bases and 0 bases, with 11 bases remaining between them. Germline-derived CDR1 and CDR2 are MNHEY and SVGAGI.

About this clone: The final CDR3 position lacks the conserved phenylalanine or tryptophan, pointing to a likely read error. The DNA is left out, because the CDR3 cannot be placed on it with certainty; the CDR3 is given as TCRdb lists it. This chain links TRBV12-2 with TRBJ2-7; TRBD1 is the table's D call and was not checked against the DNA. TRBV12-2 is noted as a pseudogene. The length of the CDR3 is 11 amino acids, counting both ends. This CDR3 is CASRLRVGRHL.

The chain couples TRBV14 to TRBJ1-4, with D possibly being TRBD1 (6 bases). The CDR3 covers 14 residues. Trimming cost V 4 bases and J 4 bases, with 10 bases left between them. Looked up from germline, CDR1 is SGHDN and CDR2 is FVKESK. CDR3 DNA: TGTGCCAGCAGCCTGCGGACAGTTAATGAAAAACTGTTTTTT. As protein: CASSLRTVNEKLFF.

The rearrangement joins TRBV6-4 to TRBJ1-1, with 8 bases fitting TRBD1. CDR1 is MRHNA, CDR2 SNTAGT, per germline. The V and J ends lost 3 bases and 3 bases, in that order; junction bases with no gene match: 0. The CDR3 runs 13 residues. CDR3 loop: CASSEDRDTEAFF. The DNA of the CDR3 is TGTGCCAGCAGTGAGGACAGGGACACTGAAGCTTTCTTT.

The chain uses TRBV14 and TRBJ1-2; D is unclear. The CDR3 covers 15 residues. Germline CDR1 is SGHDN and CDR2 is FVKESK. V was trimmed by 3 bases and J by 0 bases, leaving 11 bases between them. As DNA, the CDR3 is TGTGCCAGCAGCCACCGACAAGTCCCTAACTATGGCTACACCTTC. This gives the protein CASSHRQVPNYGYTF. Drawing the rest from reference TRBV14 and TRBJ1-2, the complete variable domain is EAGVTQFPSHSVIEKGQTVTLRCDPISGHDNLYWYRRVMGKEIKFLLHFVKESKQDESGMPNNRFLAERTGGTYSTLKVQPAELEDSGVYFCASSHRQVPNYGYTFGSGTRLTVV.

The V call is TRBV12-5, the J call TRBJ1-1, with D hard to call. The V end was cut by 1 base, the J end by 7 bases, with 4 bases between. Germline CDR1 LGHNT, CDR2 FRNRAP. This CDR3 is built from 11 residues. DNA of the CDR3: TGTGCTAGTGGTTTGGGGCTTGAAGCTTTCTTT. As protein: CASGLGLEAFF.

The V and J genes are TRBV20-1 and TRBJ2-7, with 7 bases identical to TRBD2. V dropped 3 bases and J dropped 2; count of bases not matched to a gene: 10. The germline gives CDR1 DFQATT, CDR2 SNEGSKA (reference sequence). CDR3 size: 15 residues. The CDR3 loop is CSASPTRRETYEQYF. The CDR3 DNA reads TGCAGTGCTAGTCCCACCCGGCGGGAGACCTACGAGCAGTACTTC.

In this sample, this clone turned up a few times. J is TRBJ1-2 and V is TRBV18; 10 bases are shared with TRBD1. The CDR3 is 14 residues long. CDR1 is KGHSH and CDR2 is LQKENI in the germline V gene. Germline trimming cut 3 bases from V and 5 bases from J; bases unmatched to any gene: 3. CDR3 protein: CASSPGQGNYGYTF. The CDR3 DNA reads as TGTGCCAGCTCACCGGGACAGGGGAATTATGGCTACACCTTC.

This chain connects TRBV5-1 to TRBJ2-5; possible D gene TRBD1, 6 bases. Per germline, CDR1 SGHRS and CDR2 YFSETQ. V lost 3 bases and J 5 bases, leaving 14 bases between the germline ends. This CDR3 has 14 amino acids. The CDR3 sequence: CASSSNRAGETQYF. DNA for the CDR3: TGCGCCAGCAGCTCAAACAGGGCGGGCGAGACCCAGTACTTC. Filled out from reference TRBV5-1 and TRBJ2-5, the complete variable domain reads KAGVTQTPRYLIKTRGQQVTLSCSPISGHRSVSWYQQTPGQGLQFLFEYFSETQRNKGNFPGRFSGRQFSNSRSEMNVSTLELGDSALYLCASSSNRAGETQYFGPGTRLLVL.

In its sample, this clone was seen once. V gene TRBV6-5 combines with J gene TRBJ1-1, with D maybe TRBD1 (5 bases). Trimming left V 2 bases short and J 11 bases short, with 18 bases between. The CDR3 runs to 14 residues. Germline V gene lookup returns CDR1 MNHEY and CDR2 SVGAGI. CDR3 nucleotide sequence: TGTGCCAGCAGTTACCCGGGGGAGGGTTTGCGGGCTTTCTTT. It yields the protein CASSYPGEGLRAFF.